These T cell receptor beta chains were read from a single sample in a study of T cell repertoires in cytomegalovirus infection. A single record per CDR3 protein comes from TCRdb applying MiXCR to the reads. The repertoire holds around 140,000 distinct CDR3 sequences, with 25% to 35% as singletons. These receptors' antigens are unknown. This material consisted of CD8+ T cells from cultured PBMCs, taken from culture after CMV antigen stimulation. Receptor source: a human donor in good health (CMV status not recorded). Some clones in this sample may be carry-over from other donors' samples. Both conserved end residues are part of each CDR3. A row's size may be missing; if present it is once, few, many or a size class.

size	V	J	CDR3
.	TRBV20-1	TRBJ1-2	CSARAPPRDRANYGYTF
.	TRBV27	TRBJ1-1	CASRLYTGDTEAFF
few	TRBV12-3/TRBV12-4	TRBJ1-1	CANLFRGWAFF
few	TRBV6-1	TRBJ1-2	CASSARRTVNYGYTF
.	TRBV10-3	TRBJ2-1	CAISESPGNEQFF
many	TRBV25-1	TRBJ1-2	CASMSTGLYGYTF
once	TRBV6-6	TRBJ2-7	CASSYSPQGNPYEQYF
few	TRBV7-6	TRBJ2-7	CASSPPEGGELYEQYF
few	TRBV7-9	TRBJ1-4	CASLNGSPNEKLFF
.	TRBV20-1	TRBJ1-2	CSAVAPNSGYTF